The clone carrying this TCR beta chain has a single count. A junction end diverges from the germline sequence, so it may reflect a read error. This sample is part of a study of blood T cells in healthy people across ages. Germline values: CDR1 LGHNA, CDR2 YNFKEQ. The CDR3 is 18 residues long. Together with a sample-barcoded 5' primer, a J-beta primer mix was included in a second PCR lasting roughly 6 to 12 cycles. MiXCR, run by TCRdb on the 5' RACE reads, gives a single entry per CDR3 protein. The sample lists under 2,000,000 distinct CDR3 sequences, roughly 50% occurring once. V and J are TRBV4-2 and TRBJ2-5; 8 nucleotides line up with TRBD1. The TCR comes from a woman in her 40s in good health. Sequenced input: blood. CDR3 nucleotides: TGTGCCAGGAGCCAAGCGGCGGGTACAGGGGGGATGCAAGAGACCCAGTACTTC. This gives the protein CARSQAAGTGGMQETQYF.